This T cell receptor (beta chain) was identified during a study of Ad26.COV2.S vaccination and SARS-CoV-2 variants. Study conclusions and caveats: The study found similar non-spike TCR breadth in vaccine and placebo recipients. The TCR breadth and depth analyses may have understated or missed part of the total T cell responses. Once vaccination had occurred, spike-specific CD8+ and CD4+ T cell responses reportedly showed substantial breadth. Vaccinees displayed broader spike-specific TCR repertoires than placebo recipients.

Germline V lookup: CDR1 MNHNY, CDR2 SVGAGI (reference sequence). CDR3 length: 13 residues. V lost 7 bases and J lost 1, with 10 bases in between. Assay used: immunoSEQ multiplex PCR; TCRdb lists only in-frame clones, some missing. The sample lists hundreds of thousands of clones; just over 90% were seen once. Comment on this clone: Its matching antigen is unknown.

J is TRBJ1-1 and V is TRBV6-6; D not certain. The sequence derives from a human donor who had recovered from COVID-19. Sequencing used peripheral blood, obtained after recovery from COVID-19. The CDR3, as DNA: TGTGCCAGCACCGTGTTGGGGAACACTGAAGCTTTCTTT. Translation: CASTVLGNTEAFF.